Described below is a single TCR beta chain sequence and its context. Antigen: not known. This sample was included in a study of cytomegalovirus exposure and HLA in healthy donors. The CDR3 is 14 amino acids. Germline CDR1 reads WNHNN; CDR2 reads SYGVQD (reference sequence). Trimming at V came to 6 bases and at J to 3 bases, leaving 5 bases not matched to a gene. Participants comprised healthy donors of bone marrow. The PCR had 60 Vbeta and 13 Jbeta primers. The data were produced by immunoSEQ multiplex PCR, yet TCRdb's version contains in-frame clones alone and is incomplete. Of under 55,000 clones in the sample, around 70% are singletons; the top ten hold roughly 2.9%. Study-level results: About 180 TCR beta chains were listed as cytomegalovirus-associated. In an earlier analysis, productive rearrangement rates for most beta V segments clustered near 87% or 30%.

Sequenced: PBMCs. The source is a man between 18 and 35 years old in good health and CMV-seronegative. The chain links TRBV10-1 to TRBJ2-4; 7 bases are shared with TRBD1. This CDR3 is CASSPGQDKNIQYF. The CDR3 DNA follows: TGCGCCAGCAGCCCAGGACAGGACAAAAACATTCAGTACTTC.